These T cell receptor beta chains were read from a single sample in a study of CD8+ T cells in alopecia areata. Profiling relied on immunoSEQ multiplex PCR, and the TCRdb table lists in-frame clones only, not all of them. The repertoire has about 180,000 clones, about 55% of them found once; the top ten carry 10% to 14%. The source was CD8+ T cells sorted from blood, collected at week 24, from a patient treated with tofacitinib. The receptor set was obtained from a human donor with alopecia areata. Each CDR3 is given with its conserved first and last residue. Fields, in order: J gene, clone size, D gene, V gene, CDR3 protein, CDR3 DNA. The D gene is left open where the match is weak. Rows may omit the clone size; those that give it use once, few, many or a size class.

TRBJ2-1 NA NA TRBV11-2 CASSLLGNEQFF TGTGCCAGCAGCTTATTGGGCAATGAGCAGTTCTTC
TRBJ2-1 NA NA TRBV10-3 CAISGGVYNEQFF TGTGCCATCAGCGGGGGAGTCTACAATGAGCAGTTCTTC
TRBJ1-5 NA TRBD1 TRBV10-3 CATGTGSQPQHF TGTGCCACGGGGACAGGGAGTCAGCCCCAGCATTTT
TRBJ2-3 NA TRBD2 TRBV7-2 CASSLDLAGGRVTDTQYF TGTGCCAGCAGCTTAGACCTAGCGGGGGGGCGTGTCACAGATACGCAGTATTTT
TRBJ2-7 few NA TRBV11-2 CASTPPLSYEQYF TGTGCCAGCACTCCGCCACTCTCCTACGAGCAGTACTTC
TRBJ2-2 few TRBD2 TRBV6-5 CASSKLAGYTGELFF TGTGCCAGCAGTAAACTAGCGGGGTACACCGGGGAGCTGTTTTTT
TRBJ2-4 few NA TRBV12-5 CASGGRGAKNIQYF TGTGCTAGTGGTGGTCGAGGGGCCAAAAACATTCAGTACTTC
TRBJ2-2 NA NA TRBV6-5 CASSYSRTGELFF TGTGCCAGCAGTTACTCCCGGACCGGGGAGCTGTTTTTT
TRBJ2-4 few NA TRBV7-9 CASSLIPDIQYF TGTGCCAGCAGCTTGATCCCAGACATTCAGTACTTC
TRBJ1-2 NA NA TRBV30 CAWSATAWGNYGYTF TGTGCCTGGAGTGCGACAGCCTGGGGGAACTATGGCTACACCTTC
TRBJ2-5 NA NA TRBV10-1 CASSTSPGPQTFQTQYF TGCGCCAGCAGTACCTCGCCGGGACCCCAGACTTTCCAGACCCAGTACTTC
TRBJ1-6 NA NA TRBV27 CASSPSLPALHF TGTGCCAGCAGCCCGAGCCTCCCCGCCCTCCACTTT
TRBJ2-3 NA NA TRBV7-2 CASSLVGLWGPSTDTQYF TGTGCCAGCAGCTTAGTCGGTCTATGGGGACCTAGCACAGATACGCAGTATTTT
TRBJ2-1 NA NA TRBV7-6 CASSLDLGDNEQFF TGTGCCAGCAGCTTAGATCTAGGGGACAATGAGCAGTTCTTC
TRBJ1-2 NA NA TRBV27 CASGPVGFGYTF TGTGCCAGCGGACCCGTCGGGTTTGGCTACACCTTC
TRBJ1-2 NA NA TRBV28 CASSPPGYGYTF TGTGCCAGCAGTCCCCCCGGCTATGGCTACACCTTC
TRBJ1-5 NA NA TRBV15 CATSGSGSNQPQHF TGTGCCACCAGCGGCTCTGGGAGCAATCAGCCCCAGCATTTT
TRBJ1-2 NA NA TRBV2 CASDRQEGHGYTF TGTGCCAGCGACCGGCAGGAAGGGCATGGCTACACCTTC
TRBJ2-5 few TRBD1 TRBV23-1 CASSHLFLGTAQETQYF TGCGCCAGCAGTCACCTTTTTTTGGGGACAGCTCAAGAGACCCAGTACTTC
TRBJ2-1 NA NA TRBV5-1 CASPGGAPYNEQFF TGCGCCAGCCCCGGGGGTGCTCCTTACAATGAGCAGTTCTTC